This T cell receptor (beta chain) was retrieved from a study of cytomegalovirus exposure and HLA in healthy donors. V was pared by 6 bases and J by 2 bases, with 11 bases between. This CDR3 comprises 14 residues. CDR1 is KGHSH and CDR2 is LQKENI in the germline V gene. Vbeta (60) and Jbeta (13) primers were used in the PCR. Generated by immunoSEQ multiplex PCR, the TCRdb table keeps only in-frame clones and is missing some. This sample has about 120,000 clones, with 60% to 85% found just once. The genes are TRBV18 and TRBJ1-3, with a possible D match to TRBD1 (6 bases). The sample was PBMCs. The clonotype was recovered from a woman between 40 and 55 years old in good health and CMV-seropositive. The CDR3 protein is CASSTGGTGNTIYF. CDR3 in DNA: TGTGCCAGCTCCACGGGGGGCACTGGAAACACCATATATTTT.